This TCR beta chain is from a study of early T cells in non-severe SARS-CoV-2 infection. Researchers attached unique molecular identifiers to individual cDNA molecules. Each CDR3 protein gets one entry after TCRdb re-called the 5' RACE reads with MiXCR. The sample records more than 40,000 distinct CDR3 sequences, roughly 7% being singletons. In its sample, this clonotype was seen a few times. This sequence was found in an adult who was a healthcare worker with PCR-confirmed SARS-CoV-2 infection or an uninfected control (not recorded which). Sequencing input: whole blood.

CDR3 loop: CASSKGGNQAYEQYF. CDR3 bases: TGTGCCAGCAGCAAAGGGGGGAACCAAGCCTACGAGCAGTACTTC. This chain joins TRBV28 and TRBJ2-7; D tentatively fits TRBD1 or TRBD2 (6 bases each). The length of the CDR3 is 15 residues. Germline V gene lookup returns CDR1 MDHEN and CDR2 SYDVKM. V lost 6 bases, J lost 2 bases, and 17 bases lay in between.